The present entry profiles one T cell receptor beta chain with its context. Germline lookup yields CDR1 MGHRA and CDR2 YSYEKL. V was pared by 2 bases and J by 4 bases, with 14 bases between. The CDR3 sequence is 15 residues long. The data stem from a study of blood T cell repertoires in COVID-19. About the research overall: Sites in the United States, Italy and Spain provided acute and convalescent COVID-19 samples. T cells, B-cell-depleted T cells, or PBMCs provided the cDNA or gDNA that served as material.

Here immunoSEQ multiplex PCR was the method, and the copy in TCRdb shows in-frame clones only, minus some. The sample records some 210,000 clones, more than 80% being singletons. The participants were between about 18 and 90 years old and came from fewer than 25 US areas. In Cohort 3, a recovered donor had either two negative PCRs, clearance, or symptom resolution. V is TRBV4-1 and J is TRBJ1-2; D gene unclear. The TCR originated in a man in his forties who had recovered from COVID-19. Sequencing was carried out using PBMCs or T cells enriched from blood (not recorded which). The DNA of the CDR3 is TGCGCCAGCAGCCAATCGACGGGTTTATTCTATGGCTACACCTTC. It translates to CASSQSTGLFYGYTF.